This T cell receptor beta chain is drawn from a study of tumor-infiltrating lymphocytes in primary liver carcinoma. Overall study findings and caveats: Tumors carried a top-250-clone fraction significantly exceeding that of blood (p = 0.039).

About this clonotype itself: What it recognizes is unknown. This may be a read error: a much more frequent sequence differs by one nucleotide.

TCR beta cDNA was reverse-transcribed from around 0.55 ug of total RNA. The reaction used a constant-region primer and ProtoScript II reverse transcriptase. Employing slightly modified ARM-PCR, three nested multiplex PCR rounds were run, and these gave rise to the TCR beta libraries. Researchers ran the first two PCR rounds for approximately 9 cycles each with TRBV1-TRBV30 forward primers and a C-beta reverse primer. A single record per CDR3 protein comes from TCRdb applying MiXCR to the multiplex PCR reads. The sample holds about 330,000 distinct CDR3 sequences, approximately 65% seen once. It was unsorted whole blood that yielded blood RNA, and germline DNA was also extracted. Approximately 4.1 milliliters of peripheral blood were drawn presurgically. This CDR3 spans 16 amino acids.

The V and J genes are TRBV12-3 or TRBV12-4 and TRBJ2-3; D is possibly TRBD2 (6 bases). The receptor's source is a man aged 35 to 55 with primary liver carcinoma and hepatitis B virus infection. The sample was peripheral blood. CDR3 sequence reads: CASSAQGLALTDAQYF. The CDR3 region has the DNA TGTGCCAGCAGTGCCCAGGGACTTGCGCTTACAGATGCGCAGTATTTT.